This T cell receptor beta chain emerged from a study of cytomegalovirus exposure and HLA in healthy donors. Overall study context: Early on, a data release was issued that held roughly 80 million unique TCRs from HLA-typed donors.

The CDR3 covers 18 residues. With 2 bases removed from V and 7 bases from J, the gap between germline ends came to 26 bases. Looked up from germline, CDR1 is MNHEY and CDR2 is SMNVEV (reference sequence). PCR was performed using 60 Vbeta and 13 Jbeta primers. Here immunoSEQ multiplex PCR was the method, and the copy in TCRdb shows in-frame clones only, minus some. The sample has around 35,000 clones; 80% to 90% are singletons. General study results and limits: Analysis was carried out at a later point, and it linked a missense DCLRE1C variant to TCR beta V- and J-gene trimming. For presence/absence analyses, sequencing depth was assumed to be roughly uniform across donors.

As for the donors, each was a healthy bone marrow donor. Concerning this clone itself: No antigen is known for it.

The gene calls are TRBV27 and TRBJ2-5; D is unresolved. Sequenced material: PBMCs. The sequence was collected from a woman aged 40 to 50 in good health and CMV-seronegative. The DNA of the CDR3 is TGTGCCAGCAGTTTAGGTGTGGGTTCGGGTCGTCCTTTAGGGACCCAGTACTTC. It is translated as CASSLGVGSGRPLGTQYF.